This T cell receptor (beta chain) came from a study of post-analysis software for immune sequencing data (dated by TCRdb to 2015 to 2017). About the study as a whole: Relapsing-remitting, secondary progressive and progressive-relapsing multiple sclerosis were recorded as disease courses, and subtype annotation was lacking for some patients. A subset of samples was prepared in parallel using single-end sample barcoding, then pooled and co-amplified after Illumina adapter ligation. The patient repertoires were compared against about a dozen previously published healthy control repertoires obtained from donors aged about 6 to 28 years. Overall results and qualifications from the work: The control group was slightly older than the multiple sclerosis patient group. Strong co-clustering of samples prepared in the same batch was shown by direct clustering with F measure, prompting a batch-effect correction. Patients showed significantly higher frequencies than controls for about 5 TRBV segments, among them TRBV5-6, TRBV5-1 and TRBV20-1. Significantly lower normalized Chao1 diversity was found in multiple sclerosis patients than in controls, suggesting substantial peripheral T-cell clonal expansion.

To demonstrate the VDJtools post-analysis software, the study profiled TCR beta repertoires from the peripheral blood of approximately twelve young patients with multiple sclerosis. The patients with multiple sclerosis were children and adolescents between roughly 6 and 17 years of age. The germline V gene encodes CDR1 SNHLY and CDR2 FYNNEI. Germline trimming amounts to 6 bases on V and 1 base on J, with 14 as the count of junction bases outside the gene matches. Taken from cysteine to phenylalanine, the CDR3 has 17 residues. The entry retains the CDR3 DNA only, 51 bases that are in frame from base 1. The method behind the library was PCR. Sequencing was performed on an Illumina HiSeq 2500. To reduce PCR and sequencing biases, unique molecular identifiers were incorporated into the TCR beta cDNA libraries. Every 1 to 10 million input T cells yielded approximately 500,000 cDNA molecules, meaning each molecule approximated one T cell. Patient libraries were prepared and sequenced with the same protocol used for the earlier healthy control dataset. Samples belonging to the same batch were prepared together, multiplexed and sequenced on a shared HiSeq lane. Regarding the original processing steps: Raw barcoded reads were processed with MIGEC, discarding single-read molecular identifier groups before consensus assembly and CDR3 extraction. VDJtools was used for post-analysis of the clonotype tables, and diversity was normalized by down-sampling every dataset to the size of the smallest sample. To correct batch-related cross-sample contamination, repertoire overlap clustering matched CDR3 amino acid sequences but not nucleotide sequences. TCRdb itself trimmed the public reads at Q25 with fastp, ran MiXCR and retained productive beta chains. Each CDR3 protein gets just one entry, which takes the most common genes and DNA from the rows behind it. These V and J calls are TCRdb output, not the study's own analysis. The sample table shows about 800,000 distinct CDR3 sequences, and roughly 27% are seen once. The top ten clones comprise more than 0.45% of the sample.

This clonotype showed up just a few times. Its antigen target is currently unknown. Base qualities are not at hand, and no much larger clone is one base apart. The receptor was derived from a girl aged 5-17 years with multiple sclerosis. The chain joins TRBV2 to TRBJ1-1, with 7 bases in between that match TRBD1. The sample consisted of blood. The DNA sequence is given as TGTGCCAGCAGGCTAGAAAAGCGGGACAGAACGAACACTGAAGCTTTCTTT. Its protein is CASRLEKRDRTNTEAFF.